The present T cell receptor beta chain was sequenced within a study of beta chain features in type 1 diabetes. Study observations and caveats: Sampled from patients, naive, central memory and Treg TCRB repertoires appeared more similar than those sampled from healthy donors.

Only one heparinised blood draw was taken per donor, and its volume averaged about 116 mL. Naive, central memory, regulatory and stem cell-like memory cells within the CD4+ compartment were sorted using CD45RO/CCR7/CD25/CD127/CD95/CD27. Expressed TCRB transcripts were sequenced because the entire RNA isolate underwent reverse transcription. Method: immunoSEQ multiplex PCR; TCRdb's copy keeps in-frame clones and lacks some. The repertoire holds hundreds of thousands of clones, 12% to 15% seen once, with about 0.03% in the top ten. For this clone: Its cognate antigen is unknown.

The V gene's germline CDR1 is KGHSH and CDR2 LQKENI. With 6 bases clipped from V and 6 bases from J, the junction kept 10 bases outside the gene matches. This CDR3 is built from 15 residues. The receptor was isolated from a woman aged 40 to 50 in good health. The chain joins TRBV18 to TRBJ1-2, with TRBD1 identical over 10 bases. Sample: naive CD4+ T cells from blood. The CDR3 region has the DNA TGTGCCAGCTCCCTAGAAACCGGGACAGGGGATGGCTACACCTTC. Translated: CASSLETGTGDGYTF. The variable domain in full, with the rest retrieved from reference TRBV18 and TRBJ1-2, is NAGVMQNPRHLVRRRGQEARLRCSPMKGHSHVYWYRQLPEEGLKFMVYLQKENIIDESGMPKERFSAEFPKEGPSILRIQQVVRGDSAAYFCASSLETGTGDGYTFGSGTRLTVV.